A selection of T cell receptor beta chains follows, all from one sample in a study of cytomegalovirus exposure and HLA in healthy donors. TCRdb's table, derived via immunoSEQ multiplex PCR, lists solely in-frame clones and lacks some. The sample carries fewer than 200,000 clones, 70% to 90% recorded once. Sample: PBMCs. The receptors were sampled from a woman between 18 and 29 years old in good health and CMV-seronegative. The CDR3 runs from the conserved cysteine through the conserved F or W. D genes are given only for firm matches. The listing skips clone size in some rows; elsewhere it reads once, few, many or a size class.

j_call: TRBJ1-1; cdr3_length: 12; clone_size: few; v_call: TRBV6-5; d_call: TRBD1; cdr3_aa: CASSTGTGKAFF; cdr3_nt: TGTGCCAGCAGTACCGGGACAGGGAAAGCTTTCTTT
j_call: TRBJ1-1; cdr3_length: 17; clone_size: -; v_call: TRBV30; d_call: TRBD1; cdr3_aa: CAWTSLGQGPLDTEAFF; cdr3_nt: TGTGCCTGGACATCCTTGGGACAGGGGCCTTTAGACACTGAAGCTTTCTTT
j_call: TRBJ2-5; cdr3_length: 14; clone_size: -; v_call: TRBV6-5; d_call: -; cdr3_aa: CASTWAGLEETQYF; cdr3_nt: TGTGCCAGCACCTGGGCGGGATTGGAAGAGACCCAGTACTTC
j_call: TRBJ1-1; cdr3_length: 14; clone_size: -; v_call: TRBV28; d_call: -; cdr3_aa: CASSFSGKDTEAFF; cdr3_nt: TGTGCCAGCAGTTTCAGCGGCAAAGACACTGAAGCTTTCTTT
j_call: TRBJ2-3; cdr3_length: 13; clone_size: -; v_call: TRBV27; d_call: TRBD2; cdr3_aa: CASRLADTDTQYF; cdr3_nt: TGTGCCAGCAGGCTAGCGGACACAGATACGCAGTATTTT
j_call: TRBJ1-2; cdr3_length: 12; clone_size: -; v_call: TRBV5-4; d_call: -; cdr3_aa: CASSLPEDSYTF; cdr3_nt: TGTGCCAGCAGCTTGCCCGAAGACAGCTACACCTTC
j_call: TRBJ2-1; cdr3_length: 15; clone_size: -; v_call: TRBV7-9; d_call: -; cdr3_aa: CSSSLVRNYYNEQFF; cdr3_nt: TGTTCCAGCAGCTTAGTGAGGAACTACTACAATGAGCAGTTCTTC
j_call: TRBJ1-5; cdr3_length: 15; clone_size: -; v_call: TRBV19; d_call: -; cdr3_aa: CASSIVRGGNQPQHF; cdr3_nt: TGTGCCAGTAGTATAGTCAGGGGCGGCAATCAGCCCCAGCATTTT
j_call: TRBJ2-5; cdr3_length: 16; clone_size: -; v_call: TRBV10-3; d_call: TRBD2; cdr3_aa: CAISDSGLASEETQYF; cdr3_nt: TGTGCCATCAGTGACTCGGGACTAGCGAGTGAAGAGACCCAGTACTTC
j_call: TRBJ2-5; cdr3_length: 13; clone_size: -; v_call: TRBV18; d_call: -; cdr3_aa: CASSRPRQETQYF; cdr3_nt: TGTGCCAGCTCACGACCCCGCCAAGAGACCCAGTACTTC
j_call: TRBJ1-2; cdr3_length: 13; clone_size: -; v_call: TRBV19; d_call: -; cdr3_aa: CASTPSGVYGYTF; cdr3_nt: TGTGCCAGTACCCCCAGCGGCGTCTATGGCTACACCTTC
j_call: TRBJ2-1; cdr3_length: 12; clone_size: -; v_call: TRBV6-5; d_call: -; cdr3_aa: CASSNSGDEQFF; cdr3_nt: TGTGCCAGCAGCAACTCGGGGGATGAGCAGTTCTTC
j_call: TRBJ2-7; cdr3_length: 15; clone_size: -; v_call: TRBV4-1; d_call: -; cdr3_aa: CASSQEETGSYEQYF; cdr3_nt: TGCGCCAGCAGCCAAGAAGAAACAGGGTCCTACGAGCAGTACTTC
j_call: TRBJ1-6; cdr3_length: 15; clone_size: -; v_call: TRBV11-2; d_call: -; cdr3_aa: CASSSRGSYNSPLHF; cdr3_nt: TGTGCCAGCAGCTCCCGGGGTTCCTATAATTCACCCCTCCACTTT
j_call: TRBJ2-1; cdr3_length: 14; clone_size: -; v_call: TRBV5-1; d_call: TRBD2; cdr3_aa: CASSFSLADNEQFF; cdr3_nt: TGCGCCAGCAGCTTCTCTCTAGCGGACAATGAGCAGTTCTTC